Listed below are T cell receptor beta chains from one sample, sequenced in a study of shared clonotypes between healthy human individuals. Sequenced by immunoSEQ multiplex PCR; TCRdb stores in-frame clones only, minus some. This sample has about 1.1 million clones, with approximately 78% found just once. Sample: memory CD4+ T cells from PBMCs. Receptors were obtained from a man younger than 35 in good health. Some clones in this sample may be carry-over from other donors' samples. CDR3s leave out the opening cysteine and the closing phenylalanine or tryptophan. Fields, in order: CDR3 protein, J gene, V gene.

CDR3 protein: ASSVSPARGSNQPQH
J gene: TRBJ1-5
V gene: TRBV18

CDR3 protein: ASSQGREEQF
J gene: TRBJ2-1
V gene: TRBV7-6

CDR3 protein: ASSDNPSGTDTQY
J gene: TRBJ2-3
V gene: TRBV10-2

CDR3 protein: ASSFGGAYIQETQY
J gene: TRBJ2-5
V gene: TRBV5-1

CDR3 protein: ASSGYGDEQY
J gene: TRBJ2-7
V gene: TRBV2

CDR3 protein: ASSSWTGNTGELF
J gene: TRBJ2-2
V gene: TRBV27

CDR3 protein: SAKTGRETQY
J gene: TRBJ2-5
V gene: TRBV29-1

CDR3 protein: ASSLAVSSTGTQY
J gene: TRBJ2-3
V gene: TRBV5-1

CDR3 protein: ASSLRTEEKLF
J gene: TRBJ1-4
V gene: TRBV28

CDR3 protein: ASSAPGYSNQPQH
J gene: TRBJ1-5
V gene: TRBV18

CDR3 protein: ASSPSGAYNEQF
J gene: TRBJ2-1
V gene: TRBV18

CDR3 protein: ASSLVGPETQY
J gene: TRBJ2-5
V gene: TRBV7-8

CDR3 protein: ASGGWRGDTEAF
J gene: TRBJ1-1
V gene: TRBV6-1

CDR3 protein: ASTRTGNQPQH
J gene: TRBJ1-5
V gene: TRBV2

CDR3 protein: ASSPTGAGGNQPQH
J gene: TRBJ1-5
V gene: TRBV7-9

CDR3 protein: SVEIRGRLF
J gene: TRBJ2-2
V gene: TRBV29-1

CDR3 protein: ASSWTSGRNEQF
J gene: TRBJ2-1
V gene: TRBV2

CDR3 protein: ASSLEDWRQTQY
J gene: TRBJ2-5
V gene: TRBV11-1

CDR3 protein: ASTRTVENTEAF
J gene: TRBJ1-1
V gene: TRBV9

CDR3 protein: ASSLDQGLNTEAF
J gene: TRBJ1-1
V gene: TRBV19

CDR3 protein: ASSQSTSGFYEQY
J gene: TRBJ2-7
V gene: TRBV4-3

CDR3 protein: ASSRIAGGYAYEQY
J gene: TRBJ2-7
V gene: TRBV4-2

CDR3 protein: ASRSLVGVRSNYGYT
J gene: TRBJ1-2
V gene: TRBV4-1

CDR3 protein: ASSEDSGSR
J gene: TRBJ2-7
V gene: TRBV2

CDR3 protein: ASSVTLQGTDTQY
J gene: TRBJ2-3
V gene: TRBV9

CDR3 protein: ASSPPGQGNNEQF
J gene: TRBJ2-1
V gene: TRBV28

CDR3 protein: AISELPSGEETQY
J gene: TRBJ2-5
V gene: TRBV10-3

CDR3 protein: ASSSAWNTEAF
J gene: TRBJ1-1
V gene: TRBV2

CDR3 protein: ASSTRMGGGNTIY
J gene: TRBJ1-3
V gene: TRBV9

CDR3 protein: ASSDPGVSTDTQY
J gene: TRBJ2-3
V gene: TRBV2

CDR3 protein: ASSSTLDYGYT
J gene: TRBJ1-2
V gene: TRBV28

CDR3 protein: SARVQGPQY
J gene: TRBJ2-7
V gene: TRBV20-1

CDR3 protein: ASSLTRADTQY
J gene: TRBJ2-3
V gene: TRBV27

CDR3 protein: ASGLRGTTDTQY
J gene: TRBJ2-3
V gene: TRBV5-4

CDR3 protein: ASSLRVQETQY
J gene: TRBJ2-5
V gene: TRBV19

CDR3 protein: ASSVGLLGETQY
J gene: TRBJ2-5
V gene: TRBV9

CDR3 protein: ASSLVRGQAF
J gene: TRBJ1-1
V gene: TRBV7-8

CDR3 protein: ASSGGRRGSFNEQF
J gene: TRBJ2-1
V gene: TRBV5-6

CDR3 protein: ASSSLGGTGELF
J gene: TRBJ2-2
V gene: TRBV28

CDR3 protein: ASSQASGVGTGNTIY
J gene: TRBJ1-3
V gene: TRBV4-1

CDR3 protein: ASSLATGDGYT
J gene: TRBJ1-2
V gene: TRBV5-1

CDR3 protein: ASSFTGTLGGEQY
J gene: TRBJ2-7
V gene: TRBV5-1

CDR3 protein: ASSVATSTDTQY
J gene: TRBJ2-3
V gene: TRBV9

CDR3 protein: ASTPGTGGNYGYT
J gene: TRBJ1-2
V gene: TRBV5-4

CDR3 protein: ASSQFRTGPPEQF
J gene: TRBJ2-1
V gene: TRBV28

CDR3 protein: AISEVTGLGEQY
J gene: TRBJ2-7
V gene: TRBV10-3

CDR3 protein: SVEVGITATEAF
J gene: TRBJ1-1
V gene: TRBV29-1

CDR3 protein: ATSRGGNSGTEAF
J gene: TRBJ1-1
V gene: TRBV15

CDR3 protein: SASSVEQY
J gene: TRBJ2-7
V gene: TRBV20-1

CDR3 protein: ASSTSGTLSYEQY
J gene: TRBJ2-7
V gene: TRBV5-1

CDR3 protein: ASSDRAGANVLT
J gene: TRBJ2-6
V gene: TRBV2

CDR3 protein: ASGPGQTLGEEQF
J gene: TRBJ2-1
V gene: TRBV12-5

CDR3 protein: ASSLAPLTGGAGAF
J gene: TRBJ1-1
V gene: TRBV11-2